The present entry profiles one T cell receptor (beta chain) with its context. What it binds is unknown. The treatment denotes: some 19 received Ad26.COV2.S at low or high dose, single or two shots; about 5 received placebo; per-sample allocation not given. The samples date from day 63 after the first vaccine or placebo injection. These data belong to a study of Ad26.COV2.S vaccination and SARS-CoV-2 variants. Looking at the study overall: Donor was in the COV1001 Ad26.COV2.S trial arm. By the intramuscular route, Ad26.COV2.S was given once, or twice 56 days apart.

Clones were sequenced by immunoSEQ multiplex PCR, and TCRdb holds only the in-frame ones, with some missing. The sample contains about 280,000 clones, 87% of which appear only once. This CDR3 is 15 amino acids long. CDR1 and CDR2 from the germline V gene are MGHDK and SYGVNS. V shed 5 bases, J shed 0 bases, and the junction held 4 bases outside the gene matches. Study observations and caveats: Placebo recipients showed lower spike-specific TCR breadth than vaccinees. Similar non-spike TCR breadth was seen in vaccine and placebo recipients.

The input for sequencing was peripheral blood, taken in a trial of Ad26.COV2.S vaccine versus placebo. The chain links TRBV25-1 to TRBJ2-3; 8 bases match TRBD2. The TCR sequence derives from a person between 18 and 60 years old who received the Ad26.COV2.S COVID-19 vaccine or a placebo. DNA for the CDR3: TGTGCCAGCAGTCAGGGCGGGAGGAGCACAGATACGCAGTATTTT. Its protein product is CASSQGGRSTDTQYF.